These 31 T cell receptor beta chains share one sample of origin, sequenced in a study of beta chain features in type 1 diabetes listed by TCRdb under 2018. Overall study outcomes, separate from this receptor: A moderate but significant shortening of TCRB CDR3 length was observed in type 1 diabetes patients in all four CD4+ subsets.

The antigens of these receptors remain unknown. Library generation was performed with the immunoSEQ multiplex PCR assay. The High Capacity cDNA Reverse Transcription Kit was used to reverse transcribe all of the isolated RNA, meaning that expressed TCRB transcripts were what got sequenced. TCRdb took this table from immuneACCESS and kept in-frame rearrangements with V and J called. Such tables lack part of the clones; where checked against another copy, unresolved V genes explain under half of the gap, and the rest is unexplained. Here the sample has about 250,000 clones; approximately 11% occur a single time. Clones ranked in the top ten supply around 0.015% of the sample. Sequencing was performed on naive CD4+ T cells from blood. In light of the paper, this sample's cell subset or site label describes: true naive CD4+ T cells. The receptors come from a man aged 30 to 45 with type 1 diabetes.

The DNA for the CDR3 is TGCGCCAGCAGCCATCCGACAGGGAAAGCCAAAAACATTCAGTACTTC. Its protein is CASSHPTGKAKNIQYF. This chain links TRBV4-1 with TRBJ2-4, with 7 bases lining up with TRBD1. Germline CDR1 MGHRA, CDR2 YSYEKL. The CDR3 totals 16 residues. The J segment lost 0 bases and the V segment lost 3 bases, leaving 5 bases of the junction unmatched.

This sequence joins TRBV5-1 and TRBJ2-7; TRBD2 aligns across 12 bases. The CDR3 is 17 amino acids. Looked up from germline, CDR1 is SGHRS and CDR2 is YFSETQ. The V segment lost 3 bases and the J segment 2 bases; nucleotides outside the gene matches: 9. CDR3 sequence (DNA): TGCGCCAGCAGCTCTCGGACTAGCGGGACCCTTCCCTACGAGCAGTACTTC. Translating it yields CASSSRTSGTLPYEQYF.

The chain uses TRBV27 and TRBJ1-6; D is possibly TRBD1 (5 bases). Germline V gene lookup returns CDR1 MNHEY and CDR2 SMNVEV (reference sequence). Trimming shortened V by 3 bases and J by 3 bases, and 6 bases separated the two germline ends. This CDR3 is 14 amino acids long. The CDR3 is CASSLQGYNSPLHF. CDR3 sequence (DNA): TGTGCCAGCAGTTTGCAGGGCTATAATTCACCCCTCCACTTT.

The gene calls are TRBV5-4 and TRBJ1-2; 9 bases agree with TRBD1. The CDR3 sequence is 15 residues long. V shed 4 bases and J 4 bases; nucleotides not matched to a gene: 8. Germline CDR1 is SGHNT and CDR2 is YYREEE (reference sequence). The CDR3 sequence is CASSLEQGAGYGYTF. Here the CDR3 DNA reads TGTGCCAGCAGCCTAGAACAGGGGGCTGGCTATGGCTACACCTTC.

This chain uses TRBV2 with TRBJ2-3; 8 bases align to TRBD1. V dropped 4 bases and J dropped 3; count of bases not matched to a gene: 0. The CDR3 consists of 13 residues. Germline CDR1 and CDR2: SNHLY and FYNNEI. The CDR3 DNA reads TGTGCCAGCAGTGGACAGGGGACAGATACGCAGTATTTT. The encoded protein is CASSGQGTDTQYF.

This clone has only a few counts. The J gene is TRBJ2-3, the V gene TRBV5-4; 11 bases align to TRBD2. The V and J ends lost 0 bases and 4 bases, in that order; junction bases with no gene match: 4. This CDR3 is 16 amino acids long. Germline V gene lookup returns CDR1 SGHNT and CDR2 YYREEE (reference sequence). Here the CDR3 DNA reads TGTGCCAGCAGCTTGGTCGTAGCGGGGGGGCCAGATACGCAGTATTTT. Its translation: CASSLVVAGGPDTQYF.

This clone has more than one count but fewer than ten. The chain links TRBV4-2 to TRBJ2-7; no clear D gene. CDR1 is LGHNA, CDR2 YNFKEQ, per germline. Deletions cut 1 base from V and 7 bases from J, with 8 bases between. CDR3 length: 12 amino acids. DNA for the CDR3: TGTGCCAGCAGCCAAGGGTCTCGGGAGCAGTACTTC. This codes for CASSQGSREQYF.

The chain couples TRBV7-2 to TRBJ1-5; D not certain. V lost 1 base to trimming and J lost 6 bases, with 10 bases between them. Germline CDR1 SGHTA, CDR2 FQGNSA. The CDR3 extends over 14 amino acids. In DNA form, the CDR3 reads TGTGCCAGCAGCTTAGGATTTCGGGGTCAGCCCCAGCATTTT. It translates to CASSLGFRGQPQHF. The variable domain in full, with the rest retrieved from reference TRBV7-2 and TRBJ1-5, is GAGVSQSPSNKVTEKGKDVELRCDPISGHTALYWYRQSLGQGLEFLIYFQGNSAPDKSGLPSDRFSAERTGGSVSTLTIQRTQQEDSAVYLCASSLGFRGQPQHFGDGTRLSIL.

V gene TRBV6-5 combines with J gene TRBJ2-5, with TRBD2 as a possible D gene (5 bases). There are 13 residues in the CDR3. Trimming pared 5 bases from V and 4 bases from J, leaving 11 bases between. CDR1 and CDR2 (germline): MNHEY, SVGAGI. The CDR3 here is CASSPSRVETQYF. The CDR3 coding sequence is TGTGCCAGCAGTCCCTCGAGGGTAGAGACCCAGTACTTC.

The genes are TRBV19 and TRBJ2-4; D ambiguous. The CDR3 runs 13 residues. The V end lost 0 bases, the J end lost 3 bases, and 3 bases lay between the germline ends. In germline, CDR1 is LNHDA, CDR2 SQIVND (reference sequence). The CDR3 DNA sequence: TGTGCCAGTAGTATAGACAGCAAAAACATTCAGTACTTC. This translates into CASSIDSKNIQYF.

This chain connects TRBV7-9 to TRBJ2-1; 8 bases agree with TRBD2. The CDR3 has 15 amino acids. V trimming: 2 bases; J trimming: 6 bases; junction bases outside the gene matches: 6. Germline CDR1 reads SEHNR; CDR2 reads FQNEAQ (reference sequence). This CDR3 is CASSLMRGEGNEQFF. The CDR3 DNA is TGTGCCAGCAGCTTAATGCGGGGGGAGGGCAATGAGCAGTTCTTC.

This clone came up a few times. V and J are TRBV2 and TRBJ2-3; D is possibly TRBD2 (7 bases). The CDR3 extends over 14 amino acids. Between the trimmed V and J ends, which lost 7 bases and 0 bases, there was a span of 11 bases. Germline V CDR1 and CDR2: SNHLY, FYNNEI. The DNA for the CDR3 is TGTGCCAGCACGGGGGGCTATAGCACAGATACGCAGTATTTT. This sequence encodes CASTGGYSTDTQYF.

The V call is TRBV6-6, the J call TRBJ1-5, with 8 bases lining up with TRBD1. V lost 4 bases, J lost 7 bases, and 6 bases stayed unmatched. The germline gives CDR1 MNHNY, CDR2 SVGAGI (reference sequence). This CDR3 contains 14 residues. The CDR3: CASSSTGEEQPQHF. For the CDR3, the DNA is TGTGCCAGCAGTTCGACAGGGGAGGAGCAGCCCCAGCATTTT.

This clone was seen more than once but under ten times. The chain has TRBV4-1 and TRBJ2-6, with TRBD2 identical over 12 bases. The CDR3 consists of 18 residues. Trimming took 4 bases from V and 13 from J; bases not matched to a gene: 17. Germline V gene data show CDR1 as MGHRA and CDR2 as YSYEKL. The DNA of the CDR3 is TGCGCCAGCAGCCCCCCCCGTAGTCTAGCGGGGGGGGGCTGGGTCCTGACTTTC. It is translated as CASSPPRSLAGGGWVLTF.

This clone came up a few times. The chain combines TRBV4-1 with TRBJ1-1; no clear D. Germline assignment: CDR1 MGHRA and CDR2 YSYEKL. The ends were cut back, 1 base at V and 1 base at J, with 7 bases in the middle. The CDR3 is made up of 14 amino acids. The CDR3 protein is CASSQAPWNTEAFF. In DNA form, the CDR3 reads TGCGCCAGCAGCCAAGCCCCCTGGAACACTGAAGCTTTCTTT.

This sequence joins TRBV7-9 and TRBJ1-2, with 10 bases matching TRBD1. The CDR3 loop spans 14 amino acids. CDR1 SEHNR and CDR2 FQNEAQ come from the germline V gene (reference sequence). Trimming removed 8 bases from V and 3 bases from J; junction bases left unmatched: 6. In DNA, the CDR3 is TGTGCCAGCTATGAGACAGGGGGCGACTATGGCTACACCTTC. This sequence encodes CASYETGGDYGYTF.

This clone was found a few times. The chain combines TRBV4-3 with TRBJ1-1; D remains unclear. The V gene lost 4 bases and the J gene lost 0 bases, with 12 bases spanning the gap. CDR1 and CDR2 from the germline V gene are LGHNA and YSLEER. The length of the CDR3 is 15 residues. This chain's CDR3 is CASSLNGVMNTEAFF. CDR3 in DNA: TGCGCCAGCAGCCTCAACGGTGTCATGAACACTGAAGCTTTCTTT.

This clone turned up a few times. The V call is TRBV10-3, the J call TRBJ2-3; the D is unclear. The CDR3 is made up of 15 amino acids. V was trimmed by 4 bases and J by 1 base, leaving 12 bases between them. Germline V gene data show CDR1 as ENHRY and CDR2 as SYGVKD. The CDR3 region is CAISVGPEGTDTQYF. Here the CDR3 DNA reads TGTGCCATCAGTGTAGGTCCAGAGGGCACAGATACGCAGTATTTT.

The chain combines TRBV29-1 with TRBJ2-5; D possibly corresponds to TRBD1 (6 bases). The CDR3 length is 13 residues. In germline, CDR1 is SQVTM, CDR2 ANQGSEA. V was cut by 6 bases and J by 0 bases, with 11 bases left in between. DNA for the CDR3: TGCAGCGTCTCCGGACAGAACCAAGAGACCCAGTACTTC. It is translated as CSVSGQNQETQYF.

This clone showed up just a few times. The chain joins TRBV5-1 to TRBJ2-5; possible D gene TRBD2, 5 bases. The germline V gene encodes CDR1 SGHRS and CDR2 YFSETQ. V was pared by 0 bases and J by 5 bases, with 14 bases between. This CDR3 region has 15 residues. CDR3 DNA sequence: TGCGCCAGCAGCTTGGCCGGAGCTTCGGGGGAGACCCAGTACTTC. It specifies CASSLAGASGETQYF.

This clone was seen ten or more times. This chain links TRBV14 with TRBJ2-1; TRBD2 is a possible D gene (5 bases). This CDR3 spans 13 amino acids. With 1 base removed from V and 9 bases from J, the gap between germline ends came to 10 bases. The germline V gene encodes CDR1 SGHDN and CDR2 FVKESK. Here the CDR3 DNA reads TGTGCCAGCAGCCAAGGGACCGGAGGTGAGCAGTTCTTC. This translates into CASSQGTGGEQFF.

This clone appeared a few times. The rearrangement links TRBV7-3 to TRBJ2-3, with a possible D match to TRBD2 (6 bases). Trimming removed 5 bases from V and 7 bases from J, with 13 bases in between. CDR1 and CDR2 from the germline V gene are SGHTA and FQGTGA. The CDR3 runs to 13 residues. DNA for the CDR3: TGTGCCAGCAGCCCCGGGGGACTCTATACGCAGTATTTT. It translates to CASSPGGLYTQYF.

The CDR3 nucleotides are TGCGCCAGCAGCCAAGGTGACCGATCGAGAAGCGCCTACGAGCAGTACTTC. This codes for CASSQGDRSRSAYEQYF. The genes are TRBV4-1 and TRBJ2-7; D unresolved. V was pared by 1 base and J by 2 bases, with 18 bases between. This CDR3 spans 17 amino acids. Per the germline V gene, CDR1 is MGHRA and CDR2 is YSYEKL.

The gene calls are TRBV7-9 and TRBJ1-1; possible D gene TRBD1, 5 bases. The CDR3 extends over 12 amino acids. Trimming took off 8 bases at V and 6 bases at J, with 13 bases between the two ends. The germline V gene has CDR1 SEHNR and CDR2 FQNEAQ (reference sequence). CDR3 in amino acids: CASARGGAEAFF. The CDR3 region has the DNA TGTGCCAGCGCCCGGGGGGGAGCTGAAGCTTTCTTT.

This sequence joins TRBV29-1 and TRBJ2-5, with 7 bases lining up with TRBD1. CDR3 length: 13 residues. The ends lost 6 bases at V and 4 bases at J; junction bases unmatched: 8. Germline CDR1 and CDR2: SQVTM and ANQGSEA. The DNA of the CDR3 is TGCAGCGTGGGCGGACAGGCCTTAGAGACCCAGTACTTC. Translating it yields CSVGGQALETQYF.

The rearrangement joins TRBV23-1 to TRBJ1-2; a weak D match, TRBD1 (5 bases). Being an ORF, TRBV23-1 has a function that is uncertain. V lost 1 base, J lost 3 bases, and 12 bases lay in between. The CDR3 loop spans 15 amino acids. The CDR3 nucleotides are TGCGCCAGCAGTCAATATGGGGCCAGGGACTATGGCTACACCTTC. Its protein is CASSQYGARDYGYTF.

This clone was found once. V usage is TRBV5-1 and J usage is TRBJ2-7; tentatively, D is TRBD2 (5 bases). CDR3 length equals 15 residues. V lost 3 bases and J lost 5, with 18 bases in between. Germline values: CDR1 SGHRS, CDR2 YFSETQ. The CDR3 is CASSSNDGKGHEQYF. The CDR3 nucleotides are TGCGCCAGCAGCTCGAACGACGGGAAAGGCCACGAGCAGTACTTC.

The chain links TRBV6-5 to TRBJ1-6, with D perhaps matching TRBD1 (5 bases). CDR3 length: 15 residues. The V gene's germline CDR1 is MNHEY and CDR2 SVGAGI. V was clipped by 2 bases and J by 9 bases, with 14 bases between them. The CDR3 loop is CASSYEGLTISPLHF. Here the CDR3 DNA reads TGTGCCAGCAGTTACGAGGGACTGACCATTTCACCCCTCCACTTT.

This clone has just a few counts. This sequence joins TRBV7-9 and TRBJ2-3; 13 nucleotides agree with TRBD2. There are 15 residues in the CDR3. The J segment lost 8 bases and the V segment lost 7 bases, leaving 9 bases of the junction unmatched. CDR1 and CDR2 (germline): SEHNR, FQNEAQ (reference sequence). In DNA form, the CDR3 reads TGTGCCAGCACCCCAACCGGGACTAGCGGGGCTACGCAGTATTTT. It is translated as CASTPTGTSGATQYF.

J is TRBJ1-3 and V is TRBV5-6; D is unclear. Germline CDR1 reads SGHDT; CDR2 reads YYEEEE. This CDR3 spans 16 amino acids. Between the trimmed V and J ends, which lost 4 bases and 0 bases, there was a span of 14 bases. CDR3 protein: CASSPLAGASGNTIYF. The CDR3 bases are TGTGCCAGCAGCCCCCTAGCGGGCGCCTCTGGAAACACCATATATTTT.

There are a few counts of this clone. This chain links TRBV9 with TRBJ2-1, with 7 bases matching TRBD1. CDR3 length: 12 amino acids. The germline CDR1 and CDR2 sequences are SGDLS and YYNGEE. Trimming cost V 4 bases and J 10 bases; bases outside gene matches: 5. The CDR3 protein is CASSLLGGEQFF. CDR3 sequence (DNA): TGTGCCAGCAGCCTTTTAGGGGGCGAGCAGTTCTTC.